What follows describes a single T cell receptor (beta chain). Germline V gene lookup returns CDR1 LNHDA and CDR2 SQIVND (reference sequence). The CDR3 contains 18 residues. The J segment lost 4 bases and the V segment lost 7 bases, leaving 18 bases of the junction unmatched. Libraries from naive CD8 cells were generated from 20,000 to 1,000,000 sorted cells (with 10%, 30% or 50% RNA). Naive CD8 T cells were sorted as CD8+CD4-CCR7+CD45RA+. These data come from a study of molecular identifiers for immune sequencing clone quantification. Listed TCR primers and previously described methods were used for bulk TCR libraries. TCRdb fed the PCR reads into MiXCR, producing one record per CDR3 protein. Of 490,000 or so distinct CDR3 sequences in the sample, about 22% were seen once.

The receptor was derived from a human donor in good health. Some libraries in this study had Jurkat cell RNA spiked in. The chain is built from TRBV19 and TRBJ2-7, with TRBD2 matching 11 bases. The sample was naive CD8+ T cells from blood, with Jurkat cell RNA spiked in. As to subset: FACS-sorted CD8+CD4-CCR7+CD45RA+ naive T cells. This chain's CDR3 is CASMGASGGTGTTYEQYF. The CDR3 DNA reads as TGTGCCAGTATGGGGGCTAGCGGGGGGACGGGTACGACTTACGAGCAGTACTTC.